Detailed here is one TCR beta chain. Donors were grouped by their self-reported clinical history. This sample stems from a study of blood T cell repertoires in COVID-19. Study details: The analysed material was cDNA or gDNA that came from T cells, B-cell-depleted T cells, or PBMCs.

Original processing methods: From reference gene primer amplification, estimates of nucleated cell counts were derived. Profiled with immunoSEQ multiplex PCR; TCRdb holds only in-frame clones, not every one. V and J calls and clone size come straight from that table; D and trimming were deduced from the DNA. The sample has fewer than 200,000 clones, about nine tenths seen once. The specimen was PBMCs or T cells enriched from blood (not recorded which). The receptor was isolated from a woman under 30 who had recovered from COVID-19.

The CDR3 DNA follows: TGTGCCAGCAGTCGCGGGGCCGATCTCGGCATTCAGTACTTC. Residues: CASSRGADLGIQYF. The gene calls are TRBV3-1 (or the pseudogene TRBV3-2) and TRBJ2-4; perhaps TRBD2 as D (6 bases). Trimming took 6 bases from V and 9 from J, leaving 18 bases between them. Per the germline V gene, CDR1 is LGHDT and CDR2 is YNNKEL (reference sequence). The CDR3 length is 14 residues.